This TCR beta chain was found in a study of T-cell memory formation after mild COVID-19. About the research overall: Each donor largely had its own TCR clusters.

Constant-segment primers were used for 5'RACE, and the resulting TCR alpha and TCR beta cDNA libraries carried sample barcodes and UMIs. TCRdb itself ran the 5' RACE reads through MiXCR, one entry per CDR3 protein. The sample has roughly 450,000 distinct CDR3 sequences; roughly 20% are singletons. Notes on the study in general: Contracting clones from day 15 to 85 showed balanced CD4/CD8; later expanders favored CD4+. A subset of responding clones appeared in pre-infection memory, suggesting cross-reactive memory joined.

This clonotype has more than one count but fewer than ten. The target antigen is unknown. CDR1 is SGHDT and CDR2 is YYEEEE in the germline V gene. CDR3 length equals 18 residues. The V gene end was trimmed by 2 bases and the J gene end by 1 base; junction bases not matched to a gene: 14. The specimen sequenced was PBMCs or a T cell subset sorted from them (not recorded which). The chain employs TRBV5-6 and TRBJ1-1; 7 bases fit TRBD1. This receptor was taken from an adult woman who had mild COVID-19 (a few samples of this study predate the infection). Cell type and time point are not known. CDR3 bases: TGTGCCAGCAGCTTACCACCGGGACAGCTTGCTTCGAACACTGAAGCTTTCTTT. Translated: CASSLPPGQLASNTEAFF.